These 24 T cell receptor beta chains were all obtained from the same sample, sequenced in a study of T cell responses to AZD1222 COVID-19 vaccine. Measured with immunoSEQ multiplex PCR; TCRdb has only the in-frame clones, and not every one. This table holds tens of thousands of clones, more than 70% found once. The starting material was peripheral blood, obtained on day 0 of AZD1222 vaccination. These TCRs come from an adult in good health.

Written as DNA, the CDR3 is TGCGCCAGCAGCTTTCGCAATGAGCAGTTCTTC. Amino acid sequence: CASSFRNEQFF. V gene TRBV5-1 combines with J gene TRBJ2-1; D is unclear. The V and J ends lost 2 bases and 6 bases respectively, with 3 bases between them. Germline-derived CDR1 and CDR2 are SGHRS and YFSETQ. The CDR3 has 11 amino acids.

The V call is TRBV6-5, the J call TRBJ2-7; TRBD1 aligns across 7 bases. CDR1 and CDR2 from the germline V gene are MNHEY and SVGAGI. The CDR3 has 14 amino acids. The V segment lost 9 bases and the J segment 0 bases; nucleotides outside the gene matches: 8. CDR3 region: CASVSGTVSYEQYF. The CDR3 region has the DNA TGTGCCAGTGTATCCGGGACAGTCTCCTACGAGCAGTACTTC.

The chain has TRBV27 and TRBJ1-5; D is unresolved. CDR1 and CDR2 (germline): MNHEY, SMNVEV (reference sequence). V dropped 6 bases and J dropped 4 bases, with 13 bases sitting between them. This CDR3 comprises 14 residues. The CDR3 DNA follows: TGTGCCAGCAGCGTAGAAGGATTGAATCAGCCCCAGCATTTT. Amino acids: CASSVEGLNQPQHF.

The rearrangement links TRBV9 to TRBJ2-1, with no clear D. This CDR3 has 16 amino acids. Per germline, CDR1 SGDLS and CDR2 YYNGEE. V lost 4 bases and J 0 bases, leaving 14 bases between the germline ends. This CDR3 is CASSPPTLSSYNEQFF. The CDR3, as DNA: TGTGCCAGCAGCCCTCCCACCCTGAGCTCCTACAATGAGCAGTTCTTC.

This CDR3 is CASSSLGGLGIQYF. The CDR3 region has the DNA TGTGCCAGCTCTTCCTTAGGGGGGCTCGGCATTCAGTACTTC. The chain uses TRBV2 and TRBJ2-4, with D tentatively TRBD1 or TRBD2 (6 bases each). Looked up from germline, CDR1 is SNHLY and CDR2 is FYNNEI. Trimming pared 8 bases from V and 9 bases from J, leaving 20 bases between. The CDR3 covers 14 residues.

The chain combines TRBV7-2 with TRBJ2-2, with TRBD2 identical over 13 bases. CDR3 length: 14 amino acids. The germline V gene has CDR1 SGHTA and CDR2 FQGNSA. J was trimmed by 9 bases and V by 5 bases; bases with no gene match: 3. The CDR3 here is CASSPGLAGRELFF. The CDR3 bases are TGTGCCAGCAGCCCGGGACTAGCGGGGAGGGAGCTGTTTTTT.

This rearrangement joins TRBV12-3 or TRBV12-4 to TRBJ2-1; D is unresolved. Trimming left V 6 bases short and J 6 bases short, with 9 bases between. This CDR3 has 12 amino acids. DNA for the CDR3: TGTGCCAGCAGGGCGTCCCCCAATGAGCAGTTCTTC. Protein: CASRASPNEQFF.

J is TRBJ1-1 and V is TRBV7-9; D is undetermined. Trimming removed 5 bases at V and 1 base at J, with 14 bases between. The CDR3 totals 15 residues. Looked up from germline, CDR1 is SEHNR and CDR2 is FQNEAQ (reference sequence). The CDR3, as DNA: TGTGCCAGCAGCCCGAGTGGGCGGACGAACACTGAAGCTTTCTTT. As protein: CASSPSGRTNTEAFF. Drawing the rest from reference TRBV7-9 and TRBJ1-1, the complete variable domain is DTGVSQNPRHKITKRGQNVTFRCDPISEHNRLYWYRQTLGQGPEFLTYFQNEAQLEKSRLLSDRFSAERPKGSFSTLEIQRTEQGDSAMYLCASSPSGRTNTEAFFGQGTRLTVV.

This clone was counted a few times. The chain employs TRBV18 and TRBJ2-3, with TRBD2 identical over 12 bases. After removal of 0 bases from V and 6 bases from J, the junction contained 4 bases not matched to a gene. This CDR3 has 16 residues. Germline V gene sequence: CDR1 KGHSH, CDR2 LQKENI. The CDR3 loop is CASSPPRGTSGDTQYF. CDR3 in DNA: TGTGCCAGCTCACCACCACGCGGGACTAGCGGGGATACGCAGTATTTT.

The CDR3 coding sequence is TGTGCCAGCCACGTCTTTTGGACTGAAGCTTTCTTT. This codes for CASHVFWTEAFF. This chain connects TRBV3-1 (or the pseudogene TRBV3-2) to TRBJ1-1; D unresolved. The CDR3 has 12 residues. Germline CDR1 LGHDT, CDR2 YNNKEL (reference sequence). Trimming removed 8 bases at V and 5 bases at J, with 12 bases between.

The J gene is TRBJ1-1, the V gene TRBV30; D ambiguous. Looked up from germline, CDR1 is GTSNPN and CDR2 is SVGIG (reference sequence). The CDR3 covers 15 residues. V dropped 2 bases and J dropped 1 base, with 14 bases sitting between them. The CDR3 reads CAWSPDSHGNTEAFF. CDR3 bases: TGTGCCTGGAGTCCTGACTCCCATGGGAACACTGAAGCTTTCTTT.

V and J are TRBV9 and TRBJ1-2; D is unresolved. Germline V lookup: CDR1 SGDLS, CDR2 YYNGEE. The CDR3 consists of 15 residues. V gave up 0 bases and J gave up 6 bases, with 15 bases separating them. The CDR3 coding sequence is TGTGCCAGCAGCGTAGCCCCAGGTTCTATCCATGGCTACACCTTC. Encoded protein: CASSVAPGSIHGYTF.

This clone was observed once. This chain connects TRBV25-1 to TRBJ1-4; D is uncertain. Germline CDR1 is MGHDK and CDR2 is SYGVNS. Between the trimmed V and J ends, which lost 2 bases and 2 bases, there was a span of 6 bases. The CDR3 contains 14 residues. CDR3 region: CASSETVTNEKLFF. The DNA of the CDR3 is TGTGCCAGCAGTGAAACAGTGACTAATGAAAAACTGTTTTTT.

The rearrangement uses TRBV18 and TRBJ2-2, with 9 positions matching TRBD1. Germline V gene lookup returns CDR1 KGHSH and CDR2 LQKENI. J gave up 4 bases and V 1 base, and 4 bases lay outside the gene matches. The CDR3 is 16 amino acids. The CDR3 spells CASSPRQGGTTGELFF. CDR3 DNA sequence: TGTGCCAGCTCACCACGACAGGGGGGGACCACCGGGGAGCTGTTTTTT. The full variable domain, with the rest looked up from reference TRBV18 and TRBJ2-2, is NAGVMQNPRHLVRRRGQEARLRCSPMKGHSHVYWYRQLPEEGLKFMVYLQKENIIDESGMPKERFSAEFPKEGPSILRIQQVVRGDSAAYFCASSPRQGGTTGELFFGEGSRLTVL.

This chain connects TRBV6-5 to TRBJ1-1, with D unclear. CDR3 length: 13 residues. Trimming took 7 bases from V and 0 from J, leaving 9 bases between them. CDR1 and CDR2 (germline): MNHEY, SVGAGI. CDR3 bases: TGTGCCAGCACTGGGGTAATGAACACTGAAGCTTTCTTT. This encodes CASTGVMNTEAFF.

This clone occurred a few times. The J gene is TRBJ2-3, the V gene TRBV7-9, with D possibly matching TRBD1 (5 bases). V gave up 2 bases and J gave up 4 bases, with 10 bases separating them. The CDR3 runs 14 residues. Germline V gene lookup returns CDR1 SEHNR and CDR2 FQNEAQ (reference sequence). CDR3 DNA sequence: TGTGCCAGCAGCTTACGGCAGGGCCCAGATACGCAGTATTTT. Protein product: CASSLRQGPDTQYF.

This clone was observed a handful of times. The V gene is TRBV29-1, the J gene TRBJ2-1; the match to TRBD2 covers 9 bases. Losses at the gene ends were 8 bases for V and 4 bases for J; bases not matched to a gene: 9. The CDR3 is made up of 14 amino acids. In germline, CDR1 is SQVTM, CDR2 ANQGSEA. The CDR3 nucleotides read TGCAGCCTAAGGGGTGGACTAGCGTACAATGAGCAGTTCTTC. As protein: CSLRGGLAYNEQFF.

The rearrangement links TRBV30 to TRBJ2-4; TRBD1 aligns across 9 bases. Germline V gene data show CDR1 as GTSNPN and CDR2 as SVGIG (reference sequence). The CDR3 has 17 amino acids. Unmatched junction bases numbered 9, after V lost 2 bases and J lost 1 base. This CDR3 is CAWSSGTGTVAKNIQYF. In nucleotides, the CDR3 is TGTGCCTGGAGTTCCGGGACAGGGACGGTCGCCAAAAACATTCAGTACTTC.

CDR3 nucleotide sequence: TGTGCCAGTAGTATCGCCGGGAGGGGGGGTTCACCCCTCCACTTT. It is translated as CASSIAGRGGSPLHF. This chain uses TRBV19 with TRBJ1-6, with a weak D call TRBD1 (6 bases). The length of the CDR3 is 15 residues. The germline V gene encodes CDR1 LNHDA and CDR2 SQIVND (reference sequence). Trimming pared 3 bases from V and 9 bases from J, leaving 15 bases between.

This rearrangement joins TRBV18 to TRBJ2-7; D gene unclear. The CDR3 contains 12 residues. V was pared by 3 bases and J by 5 bases, with 8 bases between. Germline-derived CDR1 and CDR2 are KGHSH and LQKENI. The CDR3 nucleotides are TGTGCCAGCTCACCCTCAAGGAACGAGCAGTACTTC. This sequence encodes CASSPSRNEQYF. Together with reference TRBV18 and TRBJ2-7, the CDR3 gives the full variable domain: NAGVMQNPRHLVRRRGQEARLRCSPMKGHSHVYWYRQLPEEGLKFMVYLQKENIIDESGMPKERFSAEFPKEGPSILRIQQVVRGDSAAYFCASSPSRNEQYFGPGTRLTVT.

V usage is TRBV7-9 and J usage is TRBJ2-7, with 10 bases lining up with TRBD1. This CDR3 has 15 amino acids. V dropped 5 bases and J dropped 4; count of bases not matched to a gene: 8. Germline V gene sequence: CDR1 SEHNR, CDR2 FQNEAQ (reference sequence). The chain's CDR3 is CASSLTTGGNYEQYF. The DNA of the CDR3 is TGTGCCAGCAGCCTTACGACAGGGGGCAATTACGAGCAGTACTTC.

V and J are TRBV7-6 and TRBJ2-1; D tentatively fits TRBD1 or TRBD2 (5 bases each). Germline V lookup: CDR1 SGHVS, CDR2 FNYEAQ. The CDR3 contains 16 residues. The V and J ends lost 0 bases and 8 bases respectively, with 17 bases between them. This CDR3 reads CASSLAYVGTYDEQFF. In nucleotides, the CDR3 is TGTGCCAGCAGCTTAGCCTACGTGGGGACGTACGATGAGCAGTTCTTC.

This clone was seen just once. The chain couples TRBV6-2 or TRBV6-3 to TRBJ2-7, with D possibly being TRBD1 (7 bases). The length of the CDR3 is 15 residues. Germline values: CDR1 MNHEY, CDR2 SVGEGT. With 5 bases removed from V and 4 bases from J, the gap between germline ends came to 18 bases. The CDR3 DNA sequence: TGTGCCAGCAGTCCGCCGGGGGACAGCCGTTACGAGCAGTACTTC. Amino acids: CASSPPGDSRYEQYF.

The chain joins TRBV5-4 to TRBJ2-1, with 9 nucleotides matching TRBD1. From germline, CDR1 is SGHNT and CDR2 YYREEE (reference sequence). The junction had 1 base not matched to a gene; V was cut back by 1 base and J by 2 bases. The CDR3 sequence is 15 residues long. The CDR3 coding sequence is TGTGCCAGCAGCTTGAGACAGGGGGCCTACAATGAGCAGTTCTTC. Protein sequence: CASSLRQGAYNEQFF.